The 23 T cell receptor beta chains reported below all come from one sample, sequenced in a study of blood T cell repertoires in COVID-19. Repertoires were generated with immunoSEQ multiplex PCR, while TCRdb's copy carries only in-frame clones and drops some. There are about 200,000 clones in the sample; roughly 87% occur only once, and roughly 2% lies in the top ten. Sequenced: peripheral blood. The receptors originated from a man in his forties with active or convalescent COVID-19.

This clone has a handful of counts. The chain links TRBV2 to TRBJ2-2; the D gene is possibly TRBD1 (5 bases). The ends were cut back, 3 bases at V and 7 bases at J, with 12 bases in the middle. This CDR3 spans 14 amino acids. Germline CDR1 reads SNHLY; CDR2 reads FYNNEI. The CDR3: CASSEQGAGGELFF. The CDR3 DNA reads as TGTGCCAGCAGTGAGCAAGGGGCTGGCGGGGAGCTGTTTTTT.

This clone was counted once. The chain combines TRBV5-1 with TRBJ2-2, with 7 bases matching TRBD1. Looked up from germline, CDR1 is SGHRS and CDR2 is YFSETQ. V dropped 3 bases and J dropped 0; count of bases not matched to a gene: 8. There are 17 residues in the CDR3. In DNA, the CDR3 is TGCGCCAGCAGCTGGGAAGCCGGGACAGCGAACACCGGGGAGCTGTTTTTT. Protein product: CASSWEAGTANTGELFF.

The chain's CDR3 is CASSSQREGNEQFF. The CDR3 nucleotides read TGTGCCAGCAGTTCCCAGCGGGAGGGGAATGAGCAGTTCTTC. The V gene is TRBV27, the J gene TRBJ2-1, with 10 bases fitting TRBD2. V lost 4 bases and J lost 7; bases outside the gene matches: 4. The CDR3 is 14 amino acids. CDR1 and CDR2 from the germline V gene are MNHEY and SMNVEV (reference sequence).

The chain combines TRBV30 with TRBJ1-4; no reliable D call. The CDR3 spans 13 residues. Trimming removed 2 bases at V and 8 bases at J, with 12 bases between. The germline CDR1 and CDR2 sequences are GTSNPN and SVGIG (reference sequence). The CDR3: CAWSKPRGEKLFF. CDR3 DNA: TGTGCCTGGAGTAAGCCCCGAGGGGAAAAACTGTTTTTT.

The chain is built from TRBV5-4 and TRBJ1-1, with 7 bases that match TRBD1. Germline-derived CDR1 and CDR2 are SGHNT and YYREEE (reference sequence). The junction had 8 bases not matched to a gene; V was cut back by 0 bases and J by 0 bases. The CDR3 covers 17 residues. CDR3 protein: CASSLGQGPFMNTEAFF. CDR3 nucleotide sequence: TGTGCCAGCAGCTTGGGACAGGGCCCTTTCATGAACACTGAAGCTTTCTTT.

This clone showed up just once. The chain is built from TRBV27 and TRBJ2-3; 11 bases are a match to TRBD2. Germline V lookup: CDR1 MNHEY, CDR2 SMNVEV (reference sequence). After removal of 5 bases from V and 5 bases from J, the junction contained 6 bases not matched to a gene. CDR3 length: 15 amino acids. CDR3: CASSTSGGGGDTQYF. The DNA of the CDR3 is TGTGCCAGCAGTACTAGCGGGGGCGGTGGAGATACGCAGTATTTT.

The rearrangement links TRBV7-8 to TRBJ2-7; 8 nucleotides align to TRBD2. V lost 3 bases to trimming and J lost 0 bases; unmatched junction nucleotides: 1. This CDR3 is built from 14 residues. Germline CDR1 and CDR2: SGHVS and FQNEAQ. CDR3 coding DNA: TGTGCCAGCAGCTTCCGGGGGGGCTCCTACGAGCAGTACTTC. Encoded protein: CASSFRGGSYEQYF.

A remark on this clone: This specimen includes other DNA sequences encoding the same CDR3. V and J are TRBV12-3 or TRBV12-4 and TRBJ2-2; TRBD1 matches 7 bases. V was pared by 5 bases and J by 6 bases, with 3 bases of the junction left unmatched. The length of the CDR3 is 13 residues. DNA for the CDR3: TGTGCCAGCAGTCCGACAGGGTCCGGGGAGCTGTTTTTT. Residues: CASSPTGSGELFF.

Written as DNA, the CDR3 is TGCGCCAGCAGCCACCTTCAGGGTCAGCCCCAGCATTTT. The encoded protein is CASSHLQGQPQHF. The chain joins TRBV4-1 to TRBJ1-5; D possibly corresponds to TRBD1 (5 bases). Between the trimmed V and J ends, which lost 3 bases and 6 bases, there was a span of 9 bases. CDR1 and CDR2 (germline): MGHRA, YSYEKL. The length of the CDR3 is 13 residues.

The chain is built from TRBV5-4 and TRBJ2-1; no clear D. V gave up 1 base and J gave up 11 bases, with 22 bases separating them. CDR3 length: 16 amino acids. In germline, CDR1 is SGHNT, CDR2 YYREEE (reference sequence). CDR3 coding DNA: TGTGCCAGCAGCTTGCCGTCAGCCGCTCCAGGCCGTAAGCAGTTCTTC. The encoded protein is CASSLPSAAPGRKQFF.

The chain is built from TRBV4-1 and TRBJ1-1; D is unclear. Trimming took off 1 base at V and 6 bases at J, with 9 bases between the two ends. The CDR3 is 13 residues long. Germline-derived CDR1 and CDR2 are MGHRA and YSYEKL. Here the CDR3 DNA reads TGCGCCAGCAGCCAAGTGGGAGGGTCTGAAGCTTTCTTT. Its protein product is CASSQVGGSEAFF.

The rearrangement joins TRBV3-1 (or the pseudogene TRBV3-2) to TRBJ2-7; TRBD1 matches at 9 bases. This CDR3 comprises 14 residues. CDR1 is LGHDT and CDR2 is YNNKEL in the germline V gene (reference sequence). J gave up 7 bases and V 7 bases, and 11 bases lay outside the gene matches. The CDR3 here is CASNLQGAGGEQYF. For the CDR3, the DNA is TGTGCCAGCAACCTACAGGGGGCCGGGGGGGAGCAGTACTTC.

The chain joins TRBV19 to TRBJ2-1, with 7 bases that match TRBD2. This CDR3 has 14 amino acids. J gave up 4 bases and V 5 bases, and 5 bases lay outside the gene matches. Per germline, CDR1 LNHDA and CDR2 SQIVND (reference sequence). The CDR3 DNA reads as TGTGCCAGTAGTCCCCTAGCGGTATACAATGAGCAGTTCTTC. This translates into CASSPLAVYNEQFF.

The chain couples TRBV5-6 to TRBJ2-1, with a tentative D call TRBD1 (6 bases). CDR3 length: 16 residues. Trimming removed 0 bases from V and 0 bases from J, with 10 bases in between. Looked up from germline, CDR1 is SGHDT and CDR2 is YYEEEE. This chain's CDR3 is CASSLATGSSYNEQFF. Written as DNA, the CDR3 is TGTGCCAGCAGCTTGGCCACAGGGAGCTCCTACAATGAGCAGTTCTTC.

J is TRBJ1-2 and V is TRBV4-2, with a tentative D call TRBD1 (6 bases). The CDR3 is made up of 14 amino acids. The V end was cut by 3 bases, the J end by 0 bases, with 8 bases between. Germline loops: CDR1 LGHNA, CDR2 YNFKEQ. The CDR3 sequence: CASSHPGANYGYTF. CDR3 DNA sequence: TGTGCCAGCAGCCACCCAGGGGCTAACTATGGCTACACCTTC.

The gene calls are TRBV14 and TRBJ2-3; maybe TRBD2 (7 bases). This CDR3 spans 19 amino acids. Trimming stripped 3 bases from V and 4 bases from J, with 26 bases between. Per the germline V gene, CDR1 is SGHDN and CDR2 is FVKESK. This CDR3 is CASSHPPATRGGQADTQYF. CDR3 DNA sequence: TGTGCCAGCAGCCACCCCCCTGCTACTAGGGGGGGCCAAGCAGATACGCAGTATTTT.

This clone came up many times. The chain carries TRBV5-8 and TRBJ2-3; 8 bases are a match to TRBD1. The CDR3 extends over 14 amino acids. Germline V lookup: CDR1 SGHTS, CDR2 YDEGEE. V lost 5 bases to trimming and J lost 4 bases; unmatched junction nucleotides: 6. The CDR3 loop reads CASRQTGGSDTQYF. CDR3 nucleotides: TGTGCCAGCAGGCAAACAGGGGGGTCAGATACGCAGTATTTT.

The CDR3 DNA is TGTGCCAGCAGCCGACAGGGGGAAAGCAATCAGCCCCAGCATTTT. Protein sequence: CASSRQGESNQPQHF. The chain has TRBV27 and TRBJ1-5; 9 bases are a match to TRBD1. The CDR3 totals 15 residues. Germline V gives CDR1 MNHEY, CDR2 SMNVEV (reference sequence). Germline trimming cut 6 bases from V and 1 base from J; bases unmatched to any gene: 4.

The chain uses TRBV18 and TRBJ1-4, with a tentative D call TRBD1 (6 bases). Germline-derived CDR1 and CDR2 are KGHSH and LQKENI. This CDR3 is 14 amino acids long. The V gene lost 4 bases and the J gene lost 2 bases, with 8 bases spanning the gap. The CDR3 protein is CASSQQGTNEKLFF. The CDR3 DNA reads TGTGCCAGCTCACAGCAGGGGACTAATGAAAAACTGTTTTTT.

V is TRBV6-5 and J is TRBJ2-7, with D unresolved. Germline CDR1 and CDR2: MNHEY and SVGAGI. The CDR3 runs to 16 residues. Trimming shortened V by 2 bases and J by 1 base, and 15 bases separated the two germline ends. The CDR3 reads CASSYHLSYRSYEQYF. The DNA of the CDR3 is TGTGCCAGCAGTTACCACCTCTCATACAGATCCTACGAGCAGTACTTC.

CDR3 nucleotides: TGTGCCAGCAGCTGGAGGGGGGGGCGAGAGACCCAGTACTTC. This encodes CASSWRGGRETQYF. The chain employs TRBV5-4 and TRBJ2-5; D is possibly TRBD2 (7 bases). This CDR3 contains 14 residues. CDR1 SGHNT and CDR2 YYREEE come from the germline V gene (reference sequence). The V end lost 3 bases, the J end lost 4 bases, and 13 bases lay between the germline ends. Looking up the rest from reference TRBV5-4 and TRBJ2-5 gives the full variable domain: ETGVTQSPTHLIKTRGQQVTLRCSSQSGHNTVSWYQQALGQGPQFIFQYYREEENGRGNFPPRFSGLQFPNYSSELNVNALELDDSALYLCASSWRGGRETQYFGPGTRLLVL.

This chain connects TRBV10-3 to TRBJ1-4, with D perhaps matching TRBD1 (5 bases). CDR1 and CDR2 from the germline V gene are ENHRY and SYGVKD. V lost 3 bases to trimming and J lost 0 bases, with 11 bases between them. This CDR3 contains 16 residues. CDR3 in amino acids: CAISDPQGTTNEKLFF. The CDR3 nucleotides are TGTGCCATCAGTGATCCTCAGGGAACAACTAATGAAAAACTGTTTTTT.

This clone was counted a few times. The V and J genes are TRBV5-4 and TRBJ1-5; D is uncertain. Germline loops: CDR1 SGHNT, CDR2 YYREEE (reference sequence). V lost 10 bases and J lost 3, with 11 bases in between. The CDR3 covers 12 residues. The CDR3 DNA is TGTGCCCCCGTGGCTCCCAATCAGCCCCAGCATTTT. Protein: CAPVAPNQPQHF.